The 20 T cell receptor beta chains presented below share a single source sample, sequenced in a study of Ad26.COV2.S vaccination and SARS-CoV-2 variants. Sequencing was performed with immunoSEQ multiplex PCR; in TCRdb, only in-frame clones are kept and a portion is missing. The sample carries about 410,000 clones, less than 90% recorded once. Treatment specified: around 19 received Ad26.COV2.S at low or high dose, single or two shots; several received placebo; per-sample allocation not given. Collection of the samples took place on day 63 after the first injection of vaccine or placebo. The sample here was peripheral blood, taken in a trial of Ad26.COV2.S vaccine versus placebo. The receptors shown here come from a person between 18 and 59 years old who received the Ad26.COV2.S COVID-19 vaccine or a placebo.

The chain recombines TRBV7-9 with TRBJ1-1; D is possibly TRBD1 (6 bases). The V end lost 3 bases, the J end lost 1 base, and 9 bases lay between the germline ends. In germline, CDR1 is SEHNR, CDR2 FQNEAQ (reference sequence). The CDR3 covers 14 residues. CDR3 DNA: TGTGCCAGCAGCTTTGGCAGGGGGAACACTGAAGCTTTCTTT. Residues: CASSFGRGNTEAFF.

The rearrangement links TRBV20-1 to TRBJ1-2; TRBD1 agrees at 9 bases. CDR1 is DFQATT and CDR2 is SNEGSKA in the germline V gene (reference sequence). This CDR3 contains 14 residues. Trimming at V came to 3 bases and at J to 2 bases, leaving 4 bases not matched to a gene. The CDR3 region is CSASRGQGNYGYTF. As DNA, the CDR3 is TGCAGTGCTAGTCGCGGACAGGGGAACTATGGCTACACCTTC.

V gene TRBV19 combines with J gene TRBJ1-1; no firm D call. The CDR3 runs to 16 residues. CDR1 is LNHDA and CDR2 is SQIVND in the germline V gene (reference sequence). The ends were cut back, 5 bases at V and 1 base at J, with 17 bases in the middle. CDR3 amino acids: CASSDRPTRANTEAFF. The DNA for the CDR3 is TGTGCCAGTAGTGATCGCCCGACAAGGGCGAACACTGAAGCTTTCTTT.

The chain has TRBV10-3 and TRBJ1-3; 8 nucleotides align to TRBD1. Per germline, CDR1 ENHRY and CDR2 SYGVKD. The CDR3 runs 15 residues. The trim removed 0 bases at V and 4 bases at J, leaving 2 bases unmatched. CDR3 sequence reads: CAISESWTGGNTIYF. The DNA for the CDR3 is TGTGCCATCAGTGAGTCTTGGACAGGGGGAAACACCATATATTTT.

The rearrangement joins TRBV24-1 to TRBJ2-3, with D perhaps matching TRBD1 or TRBD2 (5 bases each). V was cut by 12 bases and J by 2 bases, with 14 bases left in between. Germline V gene sequence: CDR1 KGHDR, CDR2 SFDVKD. The CDR3 has 13 amino acids. The CDR3 nucleotides read TGTGCCGTCCGGGACCGCAACACAGATACGCAGTATTTT. Protein: CAVRDRNTDTQYF.

The chain combines TRBV2 with TRBJ1-2; 9 bases are a match to TRBD1. The trim removed 7 bases at V and 8 bases at J, leaving 14 bases unmatched. This CDR3 is 15 amino acids long. CDR1 and CDR2 from the germline V gene are SNHLY and FYNNEI. The CDR3 reads CASKDRGFSVSGYTF. CDR3 bases: TGTGCCAGCAAGGACAGGGGTTTTTCGGTATCCGGCTACACCTTC.

This clone has more than one count but fewer than ten. The chain recombines TRBV29-1 with TRBJ1-1; D is ambiguous. The V and J ends lost 3 bases and 8 bases respectively, with 16 bases between them. This CDR3 is 13 amino acids long. Looked up from germline, CDR1 is SQVTM and CDR2 is ANQGSEA. The CDR3 spells CSVESGELPEAFF. In DNA, the CDR3 is TGCAGCGTTGAGTCGGGCGAACTCCCGGAAGCTTTCTTT.

This clone came up once. The chain combines TRBV9 with TRBJ2-1; 7 positions match TRBD2. CDR1 is SGDLS and CDR2 is YYNGEE in the germline V gene. V was clipped by 0 bases and J by 8 bases; unmatched bases: 8. The CDR3 contains 15 residues. The CDR3 nucleotides are TGTGCCAGCAGCGTAGGTAAAGCGGGGATGGATGAGCAGTTCTTC. Protein sequence: CASSVGKAGMDEQFF.

The chain uses TRBV19 and TRBJ1-5; D is undetermined. V lost 7 bases, J lost 4 bases, and 17 bases lay in between. CDR3 size: 15 residues. Germline loops: CDR1 LNHDA, CDR2 SQIVND (reference sequence). The CDR3 loop reads CASTFDLGGNQPQHF. In DNA form, the CDR3 reads TGTGCCAGTACCTTCGACCTGGGTGGTAATCAGCCCCAGCATTTT.

This chain uses TRBV13 with TRBJ2-1, with D possibly matching TRBD2 (5 bases). This CDR3 contains 15 residues. The ends were cut back, 4 bases at V and 7 bases at J, with 17 bases in the middle. CDR1 PRHDT and CDR2 FYEKMQ come from the germline V gene (reference sequence). The CDR3 DNA reads as TGTGCCAGCAGCTCCTCCCGGACTTCAAGGAATGAGCAGTTCTTC. As protein: CASSSSRTSRNEQFF.

The chain combines TRBV5-5 with TRBJ1-2; possibly TRBD1 for D (5 bases). Looked up from germline, CDR1 is SGHKS and CDR2 is YYEKEE (reference sequence). With 0 bases removed from V and 8 bases from J, the gap between germline ends came to 17 bases. The CDR3 runs to 15 residues. The CDR3 region has the DNA TGTGCCAGCAGCTTGGAACCTACAGGAACGGACGGCTACACCTTC. Translating it yields CASSLEPTGTDGYTF.

The V and J genes are TRBV29-1 and TRBJ2-6; D unresolved. The CDR3 covers 12 residues. Germline lookup yields CDR1 SQVTM and CDR2 ANQGSEA. V lost 4 bases to trimming and J lost 0 bases, with 1 base between them. Here the CDR3 DNA reads TGCAGCGTTGCCTCTGGGGCCAACGTCCTGACTTTC. Its translation is CSVASGANVLTF.

This clone was seen more than once but under ten times. J is TRBJ1-1 and V is TRBV7-9; possibly TRBD1 for D (6 bases). V was shortened by 8 bases and J by 5 bases, with 12 bases between the two germline ends. CDR3 size: 12 residues. Germline V gene data show CDR1 as SEHNR and CDR2 as FQNEAQ (reference sequence). CDR3 region: CASGQGKTEAFF. CDR3 DNA sequence: TGTGCCAGCGGCCAGGGGAAGACTGAAGCTTTCTTT.

The chain uses TRBV11-3 and TRBJ2-1, with TRBD2 matching over 13 bases. Unmatched junction bases numbered 9, after V lost 3 bases and J lost 7 bases. The CDR3 length is 17 residues. The germline gives CDR1 SGHNT, CDR2 YENEEA. The CDR3 loop reads CASSFETSGGRGNEQFF. CDR3 DNA: TGTGCCAGCAGCTTCGAGACTAGCGGGGGGCGAGGTAATGAGCAGTTCTTC.

The chain has TRBV7-6 and TRBJ2-5; D not resolved. This CDR3 comprises 13 residues. The V and J ends lost 1 base and 5 bases respectively, with 8 bases between them. Germline lookup yields CDR1 SGHVS and CDR2 FNYEAQ. CDR3 protein: CASSLVPPETQYF. In DNA form, the CDR3 reads TGTGCCAGCAGCTTAGTCCCCCCGGAGACCCAGTACTTC.

This clone was counted between two and nine times. The CDR3 DNA sequence: TGTGCCAGTAGTACTCGACAGGGGGATGGCTACACCTTC. Its translation is CASSTRQGDGYTF. The chain carries TRBV19 and TRBJ1-2, with 9 bases identical to TRBD1. The CDR3 runs 13 residues. Losses at the gene ends were 4 bases for V and 6 bases for J; bases not matched to a gene: 3. CDR1 and CDR2 from the germline V gene are LNHDA and SQIVND (reference sequence).

This clone came up once. The chain has TRBV11-2 and TRBJ1-3; weak D call: TRBD1 (6 bases). CDR3 length: 15 residues. Trimming left V 3 bases short and J 3 bases short, with 12 bases between. Germline assignment: CDR1 SGHAT and CDR2 FQNNGV. In nucleotides, the CDR3 is TGTGCCAGCAGCTTGGGGGGGGCCAGTGGAAACACCATATATTTT. This sequence encodes CASSLGGASGNTIYF.

This clone was counted only a few times. The chain is built from TRBV5-1 and TRBJ1-1, with no clear D. The V end was cut by 0 bases, the J end by 0 bases, with 9 bases between. Germline CDR1 SGHRS, CDR2 YFSETQ. This CDR3 spans 15 amino acids. The CDR3 here is CASSLDSVMNTEAFF. CDR3 coding DNA: TGCGCCAGCAGCTTGGACTCAGTAATGAACACTGAAGCTTTCTTT. The entire variable domain, with the rest obtained from reference TRBV5-1 and TRBJ1-1, is as follows: KAGVTQTPRYLIKTRGQQVTLSCSPISGHRSVSWYQQTPGQGLQFLFEYFSETQRNKGNFPGRFSGRQFSNSRSEMNVSTLELGDSALYLCASSLDSVMNTEAFFGQGTRLTVV.

This chain joins TRBV27 and TRBJ1-3; D may be TRBD1 (6 bases). The germline V gene encodes CDR1 MNHEY and CDR2 SMNVEV (reference sequence). V lost 9 bases and J 1 base, leaving 13 bases between the germline ends. This CDR3 spans 14 amino acids. CDR3 DNA sequence: TGTGCCAGTTGGGGGCCAGGGTCTGGAAACACCATATATTTT. Its protein is CASWGPGSGNTIYF.

This chain uses TRBV24-1 with TRBJ2-3; 7 positions match TRBD1. Germline assignment: CDR1 KGHDR and CDR2 SFDVKD. This CDR3 is 21 amino acids long. Trimming took 6 bases from V and 1 from J; bases not matched to a gene: 24. The CDR3, as DNA: TGTGCCACCAGTACCGCGGTTCCGGGACAGAGGAAGGAGGATGGCACAGATACGCAGTATTTT. This gives the protein CATSTAVPGQRKEDGTDTQYF.